Given below is one TCR beta chain in context. What it binds is not known. Both 60 Vbeta primers and 13 Jbeta primers went into the PCR. Some clones are missing from TCRdb's copy, which holds only in-frame ones; the method was immunoSEQ multiplex PCR. Of more than 85,000 clones listed, 75% to 90% are singletons. The record originates from a study of cytomegalovirus exposure and HLA in healthy donors. Study conclusions and caveats: Productive rates of about 90% or about 30% were seen for most TCR beta V segments in an earlier analysis.

Sequencing input: PBMCs. This receptor was identified in a man in his thirties or forties in good health and CMV-seropositive.

This CDR3 reads CASTGEMNTEAFF. CDR3 in DNA: TGTGCCAGCACCGGGGAGATGAACACTGAAGCTTTCTTT. The chain has TRBV2 and TRBJ1-1, with no clear D. V was clipped by 7 bases and J by 0 bases, with 9 bases between them. The germline V gene has CDR1 SNHLY and CDR2 FYNNEI. CDR3 length equals 13 residues.